The subject of this entry is one T cell receptor beta chain. This sample is part of a study of blood T cell repertoires in COVID-19. Whole-study context: Sites in the United States, Italy and Spain provided acute and convalescent COVID-19 samples.

Repertoires were generated with immunoSEQ multiplex PCR, while TCRdb's copy carries only in-frame clones and drops some. The sample records about 180,000 clones, about 82% being singletons. V lost 5 bases to trimming and J lost 0 bases, with 7 bases between them. Germline V gives CDR1 SGHTA, CDR2 FQGNSA. The CDR3 length is 13 residues. This chain links TRBV7-2 with TRBJ1-2, with D unclear. Specimen: peripheral blood. This receptor was taken from a man in his 70s with active or convalescent COVID-19. CDR3 nucleotide sequence: TGTGCCAGCAGCGTCACAGCTAACTATGGCTACACCTTC. This encodes CASSVTANYGYTF.